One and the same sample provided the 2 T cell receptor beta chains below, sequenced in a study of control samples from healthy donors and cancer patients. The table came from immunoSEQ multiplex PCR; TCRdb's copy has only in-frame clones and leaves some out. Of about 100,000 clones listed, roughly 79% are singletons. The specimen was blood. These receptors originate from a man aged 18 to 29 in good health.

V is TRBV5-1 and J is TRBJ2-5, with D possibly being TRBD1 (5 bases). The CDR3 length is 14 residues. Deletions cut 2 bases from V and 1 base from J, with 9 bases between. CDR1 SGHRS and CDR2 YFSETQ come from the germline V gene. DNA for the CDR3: TGCGCCAGCAGCTTTTGGCAGGGCCAAGAGACCCAGTACTTC. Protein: CASSFWQGQETQYF.

The CDR3, as DNA: TGTGCCAGCGGGACACAACCCTTCTCTGGAAACACCATATATTTT. As protein: CASGTQPFSGNTIYF. The chain carries TRBV28 and TRBJ1-3; D is perhaps TRBD1 (6 bases). The CDR3 contains 15 residues. V was cut by 8 bases and J by 0 bases, with 14 bases left in between. Per the germline V gene, CDR1 is MDHEN and CDR2 is SYDVKM.